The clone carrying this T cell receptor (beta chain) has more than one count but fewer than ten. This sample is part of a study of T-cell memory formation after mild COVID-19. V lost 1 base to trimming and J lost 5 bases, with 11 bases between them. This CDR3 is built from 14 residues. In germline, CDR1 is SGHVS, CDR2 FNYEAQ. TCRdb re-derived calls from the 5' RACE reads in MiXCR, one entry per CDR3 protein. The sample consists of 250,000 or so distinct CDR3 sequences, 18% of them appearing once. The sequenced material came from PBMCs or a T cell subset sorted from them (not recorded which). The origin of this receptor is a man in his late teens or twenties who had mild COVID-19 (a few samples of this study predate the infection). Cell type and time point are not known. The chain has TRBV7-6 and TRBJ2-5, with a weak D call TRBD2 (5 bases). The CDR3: CASSLGPGSETQYF. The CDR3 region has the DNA TGTGCCAGCAGCTTAGGGCCGGGGAGCGAGACCCAGTACTTC. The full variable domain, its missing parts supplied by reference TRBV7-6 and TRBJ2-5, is GAGVSQSPRYKVTKRGQDVALRCDPISGHVSLYWYRQALGQGPEFLTYFNYEAQQDKSGLPNDRFSAERPEGSISTLTIQRTEQRDSAMYRCASSLGPGSETQYFGPGTRLLVL.